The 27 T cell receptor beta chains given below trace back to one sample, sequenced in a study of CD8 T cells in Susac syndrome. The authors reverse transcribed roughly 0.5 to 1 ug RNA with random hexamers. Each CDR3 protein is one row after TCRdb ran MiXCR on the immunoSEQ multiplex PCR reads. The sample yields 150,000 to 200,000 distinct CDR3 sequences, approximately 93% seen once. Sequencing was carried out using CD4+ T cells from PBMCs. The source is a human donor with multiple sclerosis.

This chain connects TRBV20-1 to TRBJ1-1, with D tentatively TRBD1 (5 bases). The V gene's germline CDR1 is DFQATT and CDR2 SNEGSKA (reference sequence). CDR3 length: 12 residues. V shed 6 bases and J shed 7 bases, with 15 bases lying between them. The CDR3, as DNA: TGCAGTGCAACCTCTTCGGGGGGTGAAGCTTTCTTT. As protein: CSATSSGGEAFF.

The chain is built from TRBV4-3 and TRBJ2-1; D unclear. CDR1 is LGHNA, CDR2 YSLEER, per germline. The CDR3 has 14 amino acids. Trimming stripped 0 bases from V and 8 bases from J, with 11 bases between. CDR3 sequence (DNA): TGCGCCAGCAGCCAAGAGTCGTGGGCCGATGAGCAGTTCTTC. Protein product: CASSQESWADEQFF.

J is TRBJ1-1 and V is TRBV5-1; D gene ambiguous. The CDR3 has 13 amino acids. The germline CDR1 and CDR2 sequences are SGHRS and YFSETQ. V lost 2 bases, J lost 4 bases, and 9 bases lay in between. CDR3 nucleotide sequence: TGCGCCAGCAGCTTAGGGATCACCACTGAAGCTTTCTTT. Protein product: CASSLGITTEAFF.

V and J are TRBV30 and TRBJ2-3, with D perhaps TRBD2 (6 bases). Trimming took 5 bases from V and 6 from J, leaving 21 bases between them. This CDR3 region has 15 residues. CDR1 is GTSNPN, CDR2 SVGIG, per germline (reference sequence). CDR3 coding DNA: TGTGCCTGGGCCCCGGGGGTCAGCAGGAGGGATACGCAGTATTTT. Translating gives CAWAPGVSRRDTQYF.

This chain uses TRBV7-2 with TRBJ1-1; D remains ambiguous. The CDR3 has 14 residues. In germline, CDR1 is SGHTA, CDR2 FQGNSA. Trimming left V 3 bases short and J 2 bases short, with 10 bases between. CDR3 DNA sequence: TGTGCCAGCAGCTTCTCCGGTGTAAACACTGAAGCTTTCTTT. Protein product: CASSFSGVNTEAFF.

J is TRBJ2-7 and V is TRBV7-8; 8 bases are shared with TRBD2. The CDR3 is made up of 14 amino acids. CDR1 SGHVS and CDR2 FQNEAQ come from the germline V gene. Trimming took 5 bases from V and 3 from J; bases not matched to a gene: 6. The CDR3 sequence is CASSARLARYEQYF. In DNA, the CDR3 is TGTGCCAGCAGCGCCAGACTAGCGCGCTACGAGCAGTACTTC.

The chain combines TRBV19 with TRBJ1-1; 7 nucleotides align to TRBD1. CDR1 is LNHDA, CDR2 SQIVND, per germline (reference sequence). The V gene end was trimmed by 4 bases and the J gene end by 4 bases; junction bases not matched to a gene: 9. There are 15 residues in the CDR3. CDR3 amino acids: CASSNDRVWRTEAFF. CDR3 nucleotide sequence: TGTGCCAGTAGTAACGACAGGGTATGGCGCACTGAAGCTTTCTTT.

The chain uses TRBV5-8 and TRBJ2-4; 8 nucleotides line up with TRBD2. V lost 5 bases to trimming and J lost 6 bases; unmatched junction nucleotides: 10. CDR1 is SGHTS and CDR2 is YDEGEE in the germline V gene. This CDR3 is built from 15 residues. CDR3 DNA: TGTGCCAGCAGACCTCCTCGGGGGGGCCCAAACATTCAGTACTTC. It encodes CASRPPRGGPNIQYF.

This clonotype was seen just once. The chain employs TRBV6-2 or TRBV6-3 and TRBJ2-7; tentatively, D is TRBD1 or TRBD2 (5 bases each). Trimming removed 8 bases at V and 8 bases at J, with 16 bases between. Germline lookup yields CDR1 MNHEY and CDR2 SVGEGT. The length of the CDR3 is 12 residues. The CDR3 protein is CASGDLPTQQYF. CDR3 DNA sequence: TGTGCCAGCGGGGACCTGCCTACGCAGCAGTACTTC.

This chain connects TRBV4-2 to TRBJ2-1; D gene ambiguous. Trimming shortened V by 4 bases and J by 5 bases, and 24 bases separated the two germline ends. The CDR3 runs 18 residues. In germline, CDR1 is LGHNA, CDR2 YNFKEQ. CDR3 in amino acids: CASSLLVPVGGANNEQFF. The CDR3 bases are TGTGCCAGCAGCCTACTCGTGCCTGTGGGCGGAGCAAACAATGAGCAGTTCTTC.

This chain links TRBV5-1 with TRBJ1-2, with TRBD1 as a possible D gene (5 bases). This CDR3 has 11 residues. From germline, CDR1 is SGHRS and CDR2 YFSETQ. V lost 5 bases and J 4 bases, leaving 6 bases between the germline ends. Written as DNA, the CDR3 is TGCGCCAGCAGAGACAGCTATGGCTACACCTTC. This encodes CASRDSYGYTF.

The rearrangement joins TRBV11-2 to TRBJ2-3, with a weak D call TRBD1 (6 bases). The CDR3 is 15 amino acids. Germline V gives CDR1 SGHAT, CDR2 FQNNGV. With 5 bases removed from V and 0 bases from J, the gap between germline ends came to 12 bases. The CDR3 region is CASSQGSLSTDTQYF. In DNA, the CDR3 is TGTGCCAGCAGCCAGGGGTCACTCAGCACAGATACGCAGTATTTT.

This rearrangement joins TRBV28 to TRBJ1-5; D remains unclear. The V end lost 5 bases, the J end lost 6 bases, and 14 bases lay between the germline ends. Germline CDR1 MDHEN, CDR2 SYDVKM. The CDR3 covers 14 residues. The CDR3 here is CASSNRGSGQPQHF. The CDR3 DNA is TGTGCCAGCAGTAACCGCGGGTCGGGTCAGCCCCAGCATTTT. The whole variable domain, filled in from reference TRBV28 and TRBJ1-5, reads DVKVTQSSRYLVKRTGEKVFLECVQDMDHENMFWYRQDPGLGLRLIYFSYDVKMKEKGDIPEGYSVSREKKERFSLILESASTNQTSMYLCASSNRGSGQPQHFGDGTRLSIL.

The CDR3 DNA sequence: TGTGCCAGCAGTGAACAGGGGAACTATGGCTACACCTTC. The encoded protein is CASSEQGNYGYTF. The rearrangement joins TRBV6-2 or TRBV6-3 to TRBJ1-2; 7 nucleotides line up with TRBD1. The germline V gene has CDR1 MNHEY and CDR2 SVGEGT. The CDR3 spans 13 residues. V lost 5 bases, J lost 2 bases, and 2 bases stayed unmatched.

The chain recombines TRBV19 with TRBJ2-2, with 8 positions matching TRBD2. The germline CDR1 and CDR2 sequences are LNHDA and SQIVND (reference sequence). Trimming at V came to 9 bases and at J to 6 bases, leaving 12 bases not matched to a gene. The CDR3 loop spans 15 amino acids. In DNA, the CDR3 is TGTGCCAGCGGTGAAACTGGGACTAGGTCCGGGGAGCTGTTTTTT. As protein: CASGETGTRSGELFF.

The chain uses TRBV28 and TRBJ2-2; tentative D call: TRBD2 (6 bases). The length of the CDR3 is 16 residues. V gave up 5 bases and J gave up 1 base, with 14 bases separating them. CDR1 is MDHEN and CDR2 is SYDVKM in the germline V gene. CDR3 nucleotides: TGTGCCAGCAGTATCTATTCGCGGGGGAACACCGGGGAGCTGTTTTTT. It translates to CASSIYSRGNTGELFF.

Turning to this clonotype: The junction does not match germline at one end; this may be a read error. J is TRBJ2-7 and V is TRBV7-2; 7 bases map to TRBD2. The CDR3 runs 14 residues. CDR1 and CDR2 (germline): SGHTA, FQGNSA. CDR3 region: CASSLGLAAYEQYF. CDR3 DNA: TGTGCCAGCAGTTTAGGGCTAGCGGCCTACGAGCAGTACTTC. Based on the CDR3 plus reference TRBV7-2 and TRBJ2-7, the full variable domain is GAGVSQSPSNKVTEKGKDVELRCDPISGHTALYWYRQSLGQGLEFLIYFQGNSAPDKSGLPSDRFSAERTGGSVSTLTIQRTQQEDSAVYLCASSLGLAAYEQYFGPGTRLTVT.

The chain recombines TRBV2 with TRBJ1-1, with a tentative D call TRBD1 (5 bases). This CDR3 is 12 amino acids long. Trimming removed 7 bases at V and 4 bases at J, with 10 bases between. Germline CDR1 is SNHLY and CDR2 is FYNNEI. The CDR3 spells CASIWGSTEAFF. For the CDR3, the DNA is TGTGCCAGCATATGGGGCTCCACTGAAGCTTTCTTT.

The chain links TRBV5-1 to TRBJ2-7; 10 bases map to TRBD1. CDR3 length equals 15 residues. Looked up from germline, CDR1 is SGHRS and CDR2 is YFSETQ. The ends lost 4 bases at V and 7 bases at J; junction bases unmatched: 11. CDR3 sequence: CASSGRQGAEREQYF. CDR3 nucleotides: TGCGCCAGCAGCGGGCGACAGGGGGCAGAGCGGGAGCAGTACTTC.

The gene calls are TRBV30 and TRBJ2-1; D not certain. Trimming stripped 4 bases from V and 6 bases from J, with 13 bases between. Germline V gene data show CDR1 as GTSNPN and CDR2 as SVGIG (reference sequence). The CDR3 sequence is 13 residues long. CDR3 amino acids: CAWKGLAFNEQFF. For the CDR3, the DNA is TGTGCCTGGAAGGGATTGGCCTTCAATGAGCAGTTCTTC.

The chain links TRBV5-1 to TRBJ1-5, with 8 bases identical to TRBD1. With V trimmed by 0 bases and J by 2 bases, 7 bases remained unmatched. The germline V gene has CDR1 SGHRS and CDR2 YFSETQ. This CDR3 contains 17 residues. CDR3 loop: CASSLVAQGEGNQPQHF. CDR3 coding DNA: TGCGCCAGCAGCTTGGTGGCACAGGGGGAGGGCAATCAGCCCCAGCATTTT.

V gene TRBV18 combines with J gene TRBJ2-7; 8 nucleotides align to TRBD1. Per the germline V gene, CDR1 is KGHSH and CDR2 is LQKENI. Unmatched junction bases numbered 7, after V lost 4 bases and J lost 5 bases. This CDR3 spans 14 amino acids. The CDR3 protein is CASSLGQGSNEQYF. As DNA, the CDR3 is TGTGCCAGCTCACTAGGACAGGGTTCCAACGAGCAGTACTTC.

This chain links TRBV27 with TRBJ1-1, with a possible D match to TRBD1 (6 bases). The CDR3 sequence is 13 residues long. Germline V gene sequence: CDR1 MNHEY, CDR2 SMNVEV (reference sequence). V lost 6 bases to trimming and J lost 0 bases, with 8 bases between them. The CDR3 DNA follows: TGTGCCAGCAGGGACAGAATGAACACTGAAGCTTTCTTT. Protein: CASRDRMNTEAFF.

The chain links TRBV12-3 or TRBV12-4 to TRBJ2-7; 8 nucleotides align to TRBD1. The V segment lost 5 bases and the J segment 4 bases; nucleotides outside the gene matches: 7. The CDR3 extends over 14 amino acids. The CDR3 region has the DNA TGTGCCAGCAGTCAGCAGGGGGCTCGGTACGAGCAGTACTTC. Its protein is CASSQQGARYEQYF.

The CDR3 reads CASSVGGGETQYF. In nucleotides, the CDR3 is TGTGCCAGCAGTGTCGGGGGAGGGGAGACCCAGTACTTC. The rearrangement links TRBV2 to TRBJ2-5, with 7 bases lining up with TRBD2. V trimming: 4 bases; J trimming: 5 bases; junction bases outside the gene matches: 4. CDR3 length: 13 amino acids. Germline CDR1 is SNHLY and CDR2 is FYNNEI.

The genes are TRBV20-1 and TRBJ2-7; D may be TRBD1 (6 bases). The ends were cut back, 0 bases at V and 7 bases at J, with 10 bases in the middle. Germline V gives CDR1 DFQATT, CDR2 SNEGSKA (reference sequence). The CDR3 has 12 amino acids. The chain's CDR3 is CSARDRRGEQYF. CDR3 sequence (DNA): TGCAGTGCTAGAGATCGAAGGGGGGAGCAGTACTTC.

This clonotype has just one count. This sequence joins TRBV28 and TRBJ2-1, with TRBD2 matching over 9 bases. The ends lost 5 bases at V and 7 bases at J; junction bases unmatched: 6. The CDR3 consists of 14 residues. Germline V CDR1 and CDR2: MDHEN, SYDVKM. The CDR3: CASSRTSVLNEQFF. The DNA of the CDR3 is TGTGCCAGCAGTCGGACTAGCGTCTTGAATGAGCAGTTCTTC.